Each of the 29 T cell receptor beta chains below was sequenced from the same sample in a study of graft-versus-host responses after intestinal transplantation. The antigens these receptors bind are not known. Profiled with immunoSEQ multiplex PCR; TCRdb holds only in-frame clones, not every one. The sample has 84,000 or so clones, roughly 84% seen once. The starting material was unstimulated CD8+ T cells sorted from spleen or lymph node cells, obtained before transplant. These receptors were taken from a human donor who was the organ donor for an intestinal transplant.

In nucleotides, the CDR3 is TGTGCCAGCAGCGTGCAAGCGGGGGGCTATCTCGAGCAGTACTTC. Residues: CASSVQAGGYLEQYF. This chain connects TRBV2 to TRBJ2-7, with TRBD2 matching over 9 bases. Trimming at V came to 6 bases and at J to 6 bases, leaving 12 bases not matched to a gene. The germline V gene has CDR1 SNHLY and CDR2 FYNNEI. This CDR3 has 15 amino acids.

This chain connects TRBV6-1 to TRBJ1-1; D call uncertain. V dropped 6 bases and J dropped 7 bases, with 12 bases sitting between them. Germline values: CDR1 MNHNS, CDR2 SASEGT. The CDR3 totals 12 residues. The CDR3 reads CASSPGEDEAFF. The DNA for the CDR3 is TGTGCCAGCAGCCCCGGTGAGGATGAAGCTTTCTTT.

The chain carries TRBV30 and TRBJ2-7; a weak D match, TRBD1 (5 bases). The CDR3 has 13 residues. Germline lookup yields CDR1 GTSNPN and CDR2 SVGIG (reference sequence). The V end was cut by 2 bases, the J end by 2 bases, with 10 bases between. The CDR3 protein is CAWSSSGPYEQYF. The CDR3 DNA reads as TGTGCCTGGAGTTCGTCAGGGCCCTACGAGCAGTACTTC.

This chain joins TRBV19 and TRBJ1-4; 9 bases line up with TRBD1. The CDR3 runs to 14 residues. Trimming removed 4 bases from V and 8 bases from J; junction bases left unmatched: 5. Per germline, CDR1 LNHDA and CDR2 SQIVND (reference sequence). Here the CDR3 DNA reads TGTGCCAGTAGTAGGGGACAGGGAGGCGAAAAACTGTTTTTT. Protein: CASSRGQGGEKLFF.

The chain combines TRBV29-1 with TRBJ2-1; the D gene could be TRBD1 or TRBD2 (6 bases each). The V end lost 4 bases, the J end lost 9 bases, and 10 bases lay between the germline ends. Germline V gene lookup returns CDR1 SQVTM and CDR2 ANQGSEA. The CDR3 is 11 residues long. The CDR3 sequence: CSVGTGAEQFF. The CDR3 DNA sequence: TGCAGCGTTGGGACGGGGGCTGAGCAGTTCTTC.

The chain recombines TRBV15 with TRBJ2-5, with 9 bases matching TRBD2. Germline values: CDR1 LNHNV, CDR2 YYDKDF (reference sequence). With V trimmed by 3 bases and J by 5 bases, 7 bases remained unmatched. The CDR3 contains 15 residues. DNA of the CDR3: TGTGCCACCAGCAGGTCCCTAGCGGGGAGGGAGACCCAGTACTTC. Its translation: CATSRSLAGRETQYF.

The chain employs TRBV30 and TRBJ2-7; 12 nucleotides match TRBD1. The CDR3 has 15 residues. J was trimmed by 2 bases and V by 6 bases; bases with no gene match: 8. Germline lookup yields CDR1 GTSNPN and CDR2 SVGIG (reference sequence). The CDR3 protein is CACVKGTGGPYEQYF. Here the CDR3 DNA reads TGTGCCTGTGTTAAAGGGACAGGGGGCCCCTACGAGCAGTACTTC.

This chain joins TRBV9 and TRBJ1-6, with D possibly matching TRBD1 (5 bases). The CDR3 spans 14 residues. V lost 1 base, J lost 8 bases, and 10 bases lay in between. Germline V gene data show CDR1 as SGDLS and CDR2 as YYNGEE. CDR3 in amino acids: CASSVIGAYSPLHF. The CDR3 DNA follows: TGTGCCAGCAGCGTAATAGGGGCGTATTCACCCCTCCACTTT. Using reference TRBV9 and TRBJ1-6 for the parts outside the CDR3, the full variable domain is DSGVTQTPKHLITATGQRVTLRCSPRSGDLSVYWYQQSLDQGLQFLIQYYNGEERAKGNILERFSAQQFPDLHSELNLSSLELGDSALYFCASSVIGAYSPLHFGNGTRLTVT.

The V and J genes are TRBV11-3 and TRBJ2-3, with 9 positions matching TRBD2. CDR3 size: 15 residues. Germline V gene lookup returns CDR1 SGHNT and CDR2 YENEEA. Germline trimming cut 6 bases from V and 2 bases from J; bases unmatched to any gene: 6. DNA for the CDR3: TGTGCCAGCAGTCGGACTAGCGCAACCACAGATACGCAGTATTTT. Its translation is CASSRTSATTDTQYF.

V usage is TRBV4-2 and J usage is TRBJ1-6; D gene unclear. V was trimmed by 1 base and J by 2 bases, leaving 9 bases between them. Looked up from germline, CDR1 is LGHNA and CDR2 is YNFKEQ. This CDR3 spans 16 amino acids. The CDR3 loop is CASSQGPNAYNSPLHF. In DNA, the CDR3 is TGTGCCAGCAGCCAAGGTCCGAACGCCTATAATTCACCCCTCCACTTT.

The V gene is TRBV6-5, the J gene TRBJ2-3; 7 positions match TRBD2. The trim removed 5 bases at V and 6 bases at J, leaving 11 bases unmatched. The V gene's germline CDR1 is MNHEY and CDR2 SVGAGI. The CDR3 is made up of 15 amino acids. CDR3 in amino acids: CASSALAGLRDTQYF. The CDR3 DNA is TGTGCCAGCAGTGCCCTCGCGGGACTACGGGATACGCAGTATTTT.

This clone was picked up one time. V gene TRBV7-9 combines with J gene TRBJ2-3, with D hard to call. Deletions cut 4 bases from V and 6 bases from J, with 11 bases between. Germline V gene sequence: CDR1 SEHNR, CDR2 FQNEAQ (reference sequence). The CDR3 loop spans 13 amino acids. The CDR3 region has the DNA TGTGCCAGCAGCTACCAAAACCAGGATACGCAGTATTTT. It yields the protein CASSYQNQDTQYF.

The V call is TRBV28, the J call TRBJ2-6; no firm D call. This CDR3 has 16 residues. Trimming pared 9 bases from V and 0 bases from J, leaving 15 bases between. Germline V gene sequence: CDR1 MDHEN, CDR2 SYDVKM. CDR3 nucleotides: TGTGCCAGTGTGGACCTCCCGGCCTCTGGGGCCAACGTCCTGACTTTC. Protein product: CASVDLPASGANVLTF.

This chain joins TRBV23-1 and TRBJ2-7; D unresolved. TRBV23-1 is an ORF, with its function uncertain. V lost 0 bases to trimming and J lost 3 bases, with 21 bases between them. There are 18 residues in the CDR3. CDR3 in DNA: TGCGCCAGCAGTCAATCCTTTGGAATCCCGACCGCCAGCTACGAGCAGTACTTC. This codes for CASSQSFGIPTASYEQYF.

The rearrangement links TRBV28 to TRBJ2-5; D is ambiguous. The tail of the sequence fits TRBJ2-7 better, so the J call may be wrong. CDR3 size: 17 residues. CDR1 MDHEN and CDR2 SYDVKM come from the germline V gene. Here the CDR3 reads CASSSRTYGPTLYEQYF. The CDR3 region has the DNA TGTGCCAGCAGTTCGCGAACCTACGGGCCGACCCTATACGAGCAGTACTTC.

This sequence joins TRBV27 and TRBJ1-1, with D unclear. Germline-derived CDR1 and CDR2 are MNHEY and SMNVEV (reference sequence). V was shortened by 3 bases and J by 5 bases, with 10 bases between the two germline ends. The CDR3 is made up of 13 amino acids. The CDR3 DNA sequence: TGTGCCAGCAGTTTGGGGAGCGGGACTGAAGCTTTCTTT. Translation gives CASSLGSGTEAFF.

V usage is TRBV9 and J usage is TRBJ2-3, with 8 bases fitting TRBD1. Germline CDR1 SGDLS, CDR2 YYNGEE. Trimming at V came to 3 bases and at J to 3 bases, leaving 6 bases not matched to a gene. The CDR3 is 15 residues long. The CDR3 sequence is CASSAGQGWTDTQYF. Written as DNA, the CDR3 is TGTGCCAGCAGCGCCGGACAGGGATGGACAGATACGCAGTATTTT.

V usage is TRBV16 and J usage is TRBJ2-7; 9 bases align to TRBD1. Germline trimming cut 5 bases from V and 6 bases from J; bases unmatched to any gene: 8. This CDR3 is built from 14 residues. Germline CDR1 KGHSY, CDR2 FQNENV. CDR3 nucleotides: TGTGCCAGCAGCTTCACAGGGGGCATTTCCGAGCAGTACTTC. Its translation: CASSFTGGISEQYF.

The gene calls are TRBV19 and TRBJ2-1; 11 bases are a match to TRBD2. CDR3 length: 16 residues. Germline V lookup: CDR1 LNHDA, CDR2 SQIVND (reference sequence). The trim removed 0 bases at V and 9 bases at J, leaving 7 bases unmatched. The CDR3 loop is CASSIDEASGGFEQFF. CDR3 in DNA: TGTGCCAGTAGTATAGATGAGGCTAGCGGGGGGTTTGAGCAGTTCTTC.

The chain is built from TRBV4-2 and TRBJ2-1; 9 bases fit TRBD2. There are 18 residues in the CDR3. V lost 4 bases and J lost 9; bases outside the gene matches: 19. Per the germline V gene, CDR1 is LGHNA and CDR2 is YNFKEQ. CDR3 sequence reads: CASSPDGGGAYGWGEQFF. Here the CDR3 DNA reads TGTGCCAGCAGCCCAGATGGCGGGGGGGCCTATGGTTGGGGTGAGCAGTTCTTC.

V usage is TRBV2 and J usage is TRBJ1-4, with 8 bases matching TRBD1. CDR1 SNHLY and CDR2 FYNNEI come from the germline V gene. The CDR3 contains 17 residues. The V segment lost 6 bases and the J segment 4 bases; nucleotides outside the gene matches: 13. The CDR3 DNA reads as TGTGCCAGCAGAAAACCGGGACAGGATTATTTTAATGAAAAACTGTTTTTT. Translation: CASRKPGQDYFNEKLFF.

This chain uses TRBV2 with TRBJ2-1; 9 bases align to TRBD2. Per germline, CDR1 SNHLY and CDR2 FYNNEI. The CDR3 is made up of 15 amino acids. V lost 4 bases, J lost 6 bases, and 7 bases stayed unmatched. The CDR3: CASSVTAGGFNEQFF. CDR3 nucleotides: TGTGCCAGCAGTGTAACAGCGGGGGGTTTCAATGAGCAGTTCTTC.

The sample holds one count of this clone. This chain uses TRBV19 with TRBJ1-5; maybe TRBD1 (5 bases). V dropped 2 bases and J dropped 4 bases, with 18 bases sitting between them. Germline loops: CDR1 LNHDA, CDR2 SQIVND (reference sequence). The length of the CDR3 is 17 residues. CDR3 nucleotide sequence: TGTGCCAGTAGTATATCCAACGGGACGGCCATAAATCAGCCCCAGCATTTT. Amino acid sequence: CASSISNGTAINQPQHF. Based on the CDR3 plus reference TRBV19 and TRBJ1-5, the full variable domain is DGGITQSPKYLFRKEGQNVTLSCEQNLNHDAMYWYRQDPGQGLRLIYYSQIVNDFQKGDIAEGYSVSREKKESFPLTVTSAQKNPTAFYLCASSISNGTAINQPQHFGDGTRLSIL.

The sample holds one count of this clone. The rearrangement links TRBV10-2 to TRBJ2-5, with D possibly TRBD1 on 6 matching bases. Germline V lookup: CDR1 WSHSY, CDR2 SAAADI. V lost 7 bases and J lost 1, with 10 bases in between. There are 13 residues in the CDR3. The CDR3, as DNA: TGCGCCAGCAACGGGGACATCCAAGAGACCCAGTACTTC. Its protein product is CASNGDIQETQYF.

CDR3 protein: CASSIDWTGSYNEQFF. The CDR3 DNA follows: TGTGCCAGTAGTATAGACTGGACAGGGAGCTACAATGAGCAGTTCTTC. The V gene is TRBV19, the J gene TRBJ2-1, with 8 positions matching TRBD1. The CDR3 consists of 16 residues. CDR1 is LNHDA, CDR2 SQIVND, per germline (reference sequence). Trimming removed 0 bases from V and 3 bases from J; junction bases left unmatched: 4.

This clone was found a few times. The J gene is TRBJ1-2, the V gene TRBV10-3, with TRBD1 as a possible D gene (6 bases). The CDR3 length is 15 residues. CDR1 and CDR2 (germline): ENHRY, SYGVKD. The ends were cut back, 3 bases at V and 3 bases at J, with 14 bases in the middle. The CDR3 coding sequence is TGTGCCATCAGTGACAGGGGTTACCCCCACTATGGCTACACCTTC. This sequence encodes CAISDRGYPHYGYTF.

The chain employs TRBV10-3 and TRBJ2-3, with 11 bases identical to TRBD2. V lost 3 bases, J lost 2 bases, and 10 bases stayed unmatched. The CDR3 contains 18 residues. The germline V gene encodes CDR1 ENHRY and CDR2 SYGVKD. The CDR3 is CAISEVDLTSGDTDTQYF. The CDR3 DNA reads as TGTGCCATCAGTGAAGTCGACCTGACTAGCGGGGACACAGATACGCAGTATTTT.

About this clone: A much more abundant neighbour one base away suggests this may be a read error. Since no conserved phenylalanine or tryptophan closes the CDR3, a read error is the likely cause. The chain uses TRBV29-1 and TRBJ2-7; D unclear. The V and J ends lost 5 bases and 0 bases respectively, with 11 bases between them. The CDR3 spans 13 residues. CDR1 is SQVTM, CDR2 ANQGSEA, per germline. Here the CDR3 reads CSVTQVNSYEQYS. CDR3 bases: TGCAGCGTTACCCAGGTGAACTCCTACGAGCAGTACTCC.

Details on this clone: Other DNA sequences from this sample encode an identical CDR3 as well. V usage is TRBV19 and J usage is TRBJ1-1; D not certain. There are 13 residues in the CDR3. Germline loops: CDR1 LNHDA, CDR2 SQIVND (reference sequence). V lost 1 base, J lost 1 base, and 4 bases lay in between. CDR3 DNA: TGTGCCAGTAGTATAGGCCCGAACACTGAAGCTTTCTTT. Encoded protein: CASSIGPNTEAFF.